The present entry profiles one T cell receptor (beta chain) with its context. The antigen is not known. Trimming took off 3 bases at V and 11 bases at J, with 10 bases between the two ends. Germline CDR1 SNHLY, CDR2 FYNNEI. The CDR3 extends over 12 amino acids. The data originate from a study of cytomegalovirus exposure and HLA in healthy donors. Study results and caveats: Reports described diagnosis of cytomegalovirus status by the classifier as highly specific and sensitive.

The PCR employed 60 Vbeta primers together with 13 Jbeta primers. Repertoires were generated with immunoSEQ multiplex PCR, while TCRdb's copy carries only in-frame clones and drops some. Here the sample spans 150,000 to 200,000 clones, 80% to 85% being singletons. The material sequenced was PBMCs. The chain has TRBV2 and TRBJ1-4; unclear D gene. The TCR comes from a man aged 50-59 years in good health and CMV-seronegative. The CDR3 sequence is CASSERGRKLFF. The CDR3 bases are TGTGCCAGCAGTGAGCGAGGAAGGAAACTGTTTTTT.